This T cell receptor beta chain was retrieved from a study of shared clonotypes between healthy human individuals. CD45RO negativity and positive selection for CCR7 defined naive CD8 cells, a population that excluded terminally differentiated effector memory CD45RA+ cells. Method: immunoSEQ multiplex PCR; TCRdb's copy keeps in-frame clones and lacks some. The sample gives about 750,000 clones, 85% to 95% of which show up once; around 24% is in the top ten. CDR1 MGHRA and CDR2 YSYEKL come from the germline V gene. V gave up 4 bases and J gave up 2 bases, with 6 bases separating them. The length of the CDR3 is 12 residues. This clone was seen a single time.

Sequences were obtained from naive CD8+ T cells sorted from blood. The sequence came from a man aged 25-45 years in good health. This chain uses TRBV4-1 with TRBJ2-7; D is undetermined. The CDR3 DNA reads as TGCGCCAGCAGCCCCGGTGCCTACGAGCAGTACTTC. This translates into CASSPGAYEQYF.